This T cell receptor (beta chain) was documented in a study of T cell clones after liver transplantation. Whole-study context: Subjects received no induction therapy and standard immunosuppression until randomization at 12-24 months post-transplant. Samples came pre-transplant, pre-randomization before withdrawal, and post-randomization after withdrawal ended.

Generated by immunoSEQ multiplex PCR, the TCRdb table keeps only in-frame clones and is missing some. The data show roughly 97,000 clones, 82% seen once. As to this clone: Antigen specificity is unknown.

The length of the CDR3 is 15 residues. Trimming removed 1 base from V and 3 bases from J, with 13 bases in between. CDR1 and CDR2 from the germline V gene are SGHVS and FNYEAQ. Study-wide results and limits: The donor-reactive repertoire was only partly measurable in two subjects, lacking donor cells.

The sequence was obtained from a human donor who received a liver transplant. Sequencing was performed on CD4+ T cells from blood, taken before liver transplant. The V gene is TRBV7-6, the J gene TRBJ2-7; D is undetermined. CDR3 sequence reads: CASSLDPLDGYEQYF. Here the CDR3 DNA reads TGTGCCAGCAGCTTAGACCCCCTCGATGGCTACGAGCAGTACTTC.